The 16 T cell receptor beta chains listed next were all sequenced from one sample in a study of cytomegalovirus exposure and HLA in healthy donors. PCR used 60 Vbeta primers and 13 Jbeta primers. Generated by immunoSEQ multiplex PCR, the TCRdb table keeps only in-frame clones and is missing some. The sample yields about 88,000 clones, 69% seen once. Sequencing used PBMCs. These receptors were collected from a man in his forties or fifties in good health and CMV-seronegative.

The chain couples TRBV7-3 to TRBJ2-3, with 11 positions matching TRBD1. The CDR3 extends over 13 amino acids. Germline loops: CDR1 SGHTA, CDR2 FQGTGA. V lost 5 bases, J lost 10 bases, and 5 bases stayed unmatched. CDR3 bases: TGTGCCAGCAGCACAGGACAGGGGGCGGCGCAGTATTTT. Its protein product is CASSTGQGAAQYF.

This clone was found many times. The chain carries TRBV5-1 and TRBJ1-4, with 10 bases that match TRBD1. Germline values: CDR1 SGHRS, CDR2 YFSETQ. V dropped 4 bases and J dropped 5; count of bases not matched to a gene: 2. The CDR3 has 14 amino acids. This chain's CDR3 is CASSDRGQNEKLFF. The CDR3, as DNA: TGCGCCAGCAGCGACAGGGGGCAGAATGAAAAACTGTTTTTT.

The rearrangement joins TRBV5-1 to TRBJ2-7, with D perhaps matching TRBD1 (6 bases). The V end was cut by 0 bases, the J end by 6 bases, with 10 bases between. Germline CDR1 reads SGHRS; CDR2 reads YFSETQ. CDR3 size: 13 residues. The DNA for the CDR3 is TGCGCCAGCAGCTTGGAAACAGGGCGCGAGCAGTACGTC. The encoded protein is CASSLETGREQYV.

This chain joins TRBV28 and TRBJ2-7, with 10 bases that match TRBD1. The CDR3 is made up of 16 amino acids. J lost 3 bases, V lost 7 bases, and 12 bases had no gene match. Germline V lookup: CDR1 MDHEN, CDR2 SYDVKM. CDR3 region: CASNNPRDRGLYEQYF. DNA of the CDR3: TGTGCCAGCAATAACCCCCGGGACAGGGGCCTCTACGAGCAGTACTTC.

The table lists this clone with a count of one. The chain recombines TRBV29-1 with TRBJ2-3; 9 nucleotides match TRBD2. In germline, CDR1 is SQVTM, CDR2 ANQGSEA. Losses at the gene ends were 6 bases for V and 1 base for J; bases not matched to a gene: 2. The CDR3 contains 13 residues. DNA of the CDR3: TGCAGCGTCCGGACTAGCGGCACAGATACGCAGTATTTT. Translated, it gives CSVRTSGTDTQYF.

This clone has a handful of counts. This CDR3 reads CASSVGRQSGRNTIYF. The CDR3 DNA follows: TGTGCCAGCAGCGTAGGAAGACAGAGTGGGAGAAACACCATATATTTT. This chain uses TRBV9 with TRBJ1-3, with a weak D call TRBD1 (5 bases). Germline loops: CDR1 SGDLS, CDR2 YYNGEE. V lost 0 bases and J lost 5, with 15 bases in between. The length of the CDR3 is 16 residues. The full variable domain, in which reference TRBV9 and TRBJ1-3 provide the parts outside the CDR3, is DSGVTQTPKHLITATGQRVTLRCSPRSGDLSVYWYQQSLDQGLQFLIQYYNGEERAKGNILERFSAQQFPDLHSELNLSSLELGDSALYFCASSVGRQSGRNTIYFGEGSWLTVV.

This chain joins TRBV7-9 and TRBJ2-5; TRBD1 aligns across 8 bases. The CDR3 contains 16 residues. The V gene end was trimmed by 4 bases and the J gene end by 5 bases; junction bases not matched to a gene: 12. Germline values: CDR1 SEHNR, CDR2 FQNEAQ (reference sequence). CDR3 residues: CASSSDRAKSYETQYF. The CDR3 nucleotides read TGTGCCAGCAGCTCGGACAGGGCTAAAAGCTATGAGACCCAGTACTTC.

The sample holds a few counts of this clone. J is TRBJ2-5 and V is TRBV5-4; D possibly corresponds to TRBD1 (5 bases). V was cut by 6 bases and J by 0 bases, with 12 bases left in between. Germline loops: CDR1 SGHNT, CDR2 YYREEE (reference sequence). The CDR3 is 14 residues long. The CDR3 DNA reads TGTGCCAGCAAAACAGACAGAAACCAAGAGACCCAGTACTTC. Translating gives CASKTDRNQETQYF.

V and J are TRBV14 and TRBJ2-5, with D hard to call. V was clipped by 3 bases and J by 0 bases, with 8 bases between them. Germline V gene data show CDR1 as SGHDN and CDR2 as FVKESK. This CDR3 spans 14 amino acids. This CDR3 is CASSQLGHQETQYF. CDR3 coding DNA: TGTGCCAGCAGCCAGTTGGGCCACCAAGAGACCCAGTACTTC.

The chain uses TRBV11-3 and TRBJ2-2; D unclear. Germline values: CDR1 SGHNT, CDR2 YENEEA. Trimming removed 6 bases at V and 5 bases at J, with 4 bases between. This CDR3 spans 11 amino acids. The chain's CDR3 is CASSPTGELFF. The CDR3, as DNA: TGTGCCAGCAGTCCAACCGGGGAGCTGTTTTTT.

This clone has only a few counts. The rearrangement uses TRBV6-5 and TRBJ2-7; 9 nucleotides agree with TRBD1. The junction had 3 bases not matched to a gene; V was cut back by 2 bases and J by 7 bases. Germline V gene sequence: CDR1 MNHEY, CDR2 SVGAGI. The CDR3 spans 13 residues. The DNA of the CDR3 is TGTGCCAGCAGTTACAACAGGGGGCTAGAGCAGTACTTC. Its protein product is CASSYNRGLEQYF.

The chain is built from TRBV18 and TRBJ2-5; the match to TRBD2 covers 7 bases. CDR1 and CDR2 (germline): KGHSH, LQKENI. Germline trimming cut 3 bases from V and 5 bases from J; bases unmatched to any gene: 9. This CDR3 has 15 residues. The CDR3 spells CASSPITSVVETQYF. The DNA of the CDR3 is TGTGCCAGCTCACCGATAACTAGCGTCGTCGAGACCCAGTACTTC. Supplemented by reference TRBV18 and TRBJ2-5, the full variable domain reads NAGVMQNPRHLVRRRGQEARLRCSPMKGHSHVYWYRQLPEEGLKFMVYLQKENIIDESGMPKERFSAEFPKEGPSILRIQQVVRGDSAAYFCASSPITSVVETQYFGPGTRLLVL.

In this sample, this clone turned up a few times. The chain is built from TRBV5-1 and TRBJ1-1; D is perhaps TRBD1 (5 bases). Germline assignment: CDR1 SGHRS and CDR2 YFSETQ. The CDR3 totals 13 residues. Deletions cut 3 bases from V and 3 bases from J, with 9 bases between. DNA for the CDR3: TGCGCCAGCAGCTATATGACAGACACTGAAGCTTTCTTT. Encoded protein: CASSYMTDTEAFF.

V and J are TRBV5-1 and TRBJ1-2, with D hard to call. In germline, CDR1 is SGHRS, CDR2 YFSETQ. The V end lost 2 bases, the J end lost 8 bases, and 13 bases lay between the germline ends. CDR3 size: 13 residues. Here the CDR3 reads CASSLGTTGGYTF. The CDR3 bases are TGCGCCAGCAGCTTAGGAACAACCGGGGGCTACACCTTC.

The chain employs TRBV6-5 and TRBJ2-7; D remains unclear. The CDR3 length is 13 residues. Germline CDR1 is MNHEY and CDR2 is SVGAGI. Between the trimmed V and J ends, which lost 0 bases and 5 bases, there was a span of 8 bases. CDR3 in DNA: TGTGCCAGCAGTTACTCGAGAGGCAACGAGCAGTACTTC. Protein sequence: CASSYSRGNEQYF.

As concerns this clone: One end of the junction varies from germline; a read error may be responsible. The chain combines TRBV7-7 with TRBJ2-1; 15 positions match TRBD2. Per germline, CDR1 SSHAT and CDR2 FNYEAQ (reference sequence). This CDR3 spans 17 amino acids. The CDR3 sequence: CASSRTSGRGYVDEQFF. The CDR3 DNA reads TGTGCTAGCAGCCGGACTAGCGGGAGGGGTTACGTCGATGAGCAGTTCTTC.